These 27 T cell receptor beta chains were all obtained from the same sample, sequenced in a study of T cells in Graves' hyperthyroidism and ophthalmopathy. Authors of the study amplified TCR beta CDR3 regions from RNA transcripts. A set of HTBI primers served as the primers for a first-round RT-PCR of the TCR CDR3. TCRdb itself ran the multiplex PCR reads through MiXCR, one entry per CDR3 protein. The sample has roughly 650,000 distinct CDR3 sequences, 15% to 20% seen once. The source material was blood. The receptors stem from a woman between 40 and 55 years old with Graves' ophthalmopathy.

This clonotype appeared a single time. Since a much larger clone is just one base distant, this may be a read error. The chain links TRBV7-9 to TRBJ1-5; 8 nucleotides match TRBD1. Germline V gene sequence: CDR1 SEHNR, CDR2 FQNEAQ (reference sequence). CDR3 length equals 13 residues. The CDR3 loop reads CASSQDRVQPKHF. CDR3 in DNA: TGTGCCAGCAGCCAGGACAGGGTCCAGCCCAAGCATTTT.

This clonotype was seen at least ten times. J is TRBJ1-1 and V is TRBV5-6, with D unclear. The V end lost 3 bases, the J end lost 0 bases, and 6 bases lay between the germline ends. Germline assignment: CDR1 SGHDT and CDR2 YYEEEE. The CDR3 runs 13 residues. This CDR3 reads CASSWAVNTEAFF. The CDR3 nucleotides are TGTGCCAGCAGCTGGGCAGTGAACACTGAAGCTTTCTTT.

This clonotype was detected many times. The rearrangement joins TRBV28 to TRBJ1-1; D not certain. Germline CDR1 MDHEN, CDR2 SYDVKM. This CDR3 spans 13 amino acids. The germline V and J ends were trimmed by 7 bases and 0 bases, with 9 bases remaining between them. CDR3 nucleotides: TGTGCCAGCACTAGGGATGTGAACACTGAAGCTTTCTTT. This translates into CASTRDVNTEAFF.

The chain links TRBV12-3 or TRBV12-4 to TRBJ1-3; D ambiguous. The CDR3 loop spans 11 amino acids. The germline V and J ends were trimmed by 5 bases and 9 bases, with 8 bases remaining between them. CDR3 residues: CASSPSGTIYF. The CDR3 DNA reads TGTGCCAGCAGTCCCTCGGGCACCATATATTTT.

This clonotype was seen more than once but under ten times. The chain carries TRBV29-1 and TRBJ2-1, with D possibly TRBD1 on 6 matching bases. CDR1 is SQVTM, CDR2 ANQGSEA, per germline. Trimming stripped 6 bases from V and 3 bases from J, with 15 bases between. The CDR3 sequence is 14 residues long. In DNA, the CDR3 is TGCAGCGTCAGGGGCCGGGGCGGCTACAATGAGCAGTTCTTC. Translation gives CSVRGRGGYNEQFF.

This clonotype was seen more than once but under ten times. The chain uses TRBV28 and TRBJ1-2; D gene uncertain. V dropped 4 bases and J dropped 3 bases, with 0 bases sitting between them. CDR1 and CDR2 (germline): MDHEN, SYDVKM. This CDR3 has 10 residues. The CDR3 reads CASSYYGYTF. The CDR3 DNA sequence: TGTGCCAGCAGTTACTATGGCTACACCTTC.

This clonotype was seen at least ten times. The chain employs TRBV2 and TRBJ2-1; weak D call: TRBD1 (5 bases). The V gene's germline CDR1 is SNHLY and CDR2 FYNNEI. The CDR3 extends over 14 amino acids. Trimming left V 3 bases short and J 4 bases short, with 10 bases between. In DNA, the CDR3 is TGTGCCAGCAGTGACTGGGGCCTATACAATGAGCAGTTCTTC. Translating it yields CASSDWGLYNEQFF.

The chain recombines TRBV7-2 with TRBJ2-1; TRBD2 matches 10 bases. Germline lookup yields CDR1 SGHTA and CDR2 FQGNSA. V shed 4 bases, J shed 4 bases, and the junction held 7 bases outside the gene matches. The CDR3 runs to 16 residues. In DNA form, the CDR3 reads TGTGCCAGCAGCTCCAGTCTAGCGGGGGAGTACAATGAGCAGTTCTTC. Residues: CASSSSLAGEYNEQFF.

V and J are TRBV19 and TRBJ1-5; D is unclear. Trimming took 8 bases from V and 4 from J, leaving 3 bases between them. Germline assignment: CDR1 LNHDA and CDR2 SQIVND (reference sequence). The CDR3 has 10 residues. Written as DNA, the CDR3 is TGTGCCAGTGGGAATCAGCCCCAGCATTTT. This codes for CASGNQPQHF.

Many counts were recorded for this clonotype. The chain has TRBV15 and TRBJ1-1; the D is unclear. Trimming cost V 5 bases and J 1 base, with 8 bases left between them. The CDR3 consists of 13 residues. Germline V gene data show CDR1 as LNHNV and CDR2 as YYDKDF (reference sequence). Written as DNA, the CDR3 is TGTGCCACCAGCGCAGACGGGAACACTGAAGCTTTCTTT. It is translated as CATSADGNTEAFF.

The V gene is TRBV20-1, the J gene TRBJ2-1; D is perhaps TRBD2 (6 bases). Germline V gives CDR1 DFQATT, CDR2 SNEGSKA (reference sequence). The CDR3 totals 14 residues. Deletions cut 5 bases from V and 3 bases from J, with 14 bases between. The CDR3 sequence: CSAPRVADYNEQFF. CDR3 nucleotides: TGCAGTGCTCCCCGGGTAGCGGACTACAATGAGCAGTTCTTC.

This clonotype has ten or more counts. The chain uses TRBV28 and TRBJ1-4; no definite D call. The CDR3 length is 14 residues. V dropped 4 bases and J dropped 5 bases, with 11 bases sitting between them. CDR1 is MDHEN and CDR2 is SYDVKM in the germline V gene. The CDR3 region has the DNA TGTGCCAGCAGTTACAGCGACGGGAATGAAAAACTGTTTTTT. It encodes CASSYSDGNEKLFF.

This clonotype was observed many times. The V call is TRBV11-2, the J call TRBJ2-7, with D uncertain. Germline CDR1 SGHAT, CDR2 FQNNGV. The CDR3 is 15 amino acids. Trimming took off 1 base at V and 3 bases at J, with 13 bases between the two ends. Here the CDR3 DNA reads TGTGCCAGCAGCTTAGTCCCAGCATCCTACTACGAGCAGTACTTC. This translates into CASSLVPASYYEQYF.

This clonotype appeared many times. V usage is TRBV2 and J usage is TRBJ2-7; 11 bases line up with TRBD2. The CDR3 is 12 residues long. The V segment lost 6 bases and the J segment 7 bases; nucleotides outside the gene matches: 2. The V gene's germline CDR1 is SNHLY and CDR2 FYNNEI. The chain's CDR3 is CASRWTSGEQYF. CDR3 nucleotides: TGTGCCAGCAGATGGACTAGCGGGGAGCAGTACTTC.

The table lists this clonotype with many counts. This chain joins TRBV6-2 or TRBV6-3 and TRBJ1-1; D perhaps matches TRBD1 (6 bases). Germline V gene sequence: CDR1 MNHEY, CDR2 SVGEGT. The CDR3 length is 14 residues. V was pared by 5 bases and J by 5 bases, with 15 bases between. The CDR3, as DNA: TGTGCCAGCAGTCGAAGTTACAGGGTGACTGAAGCTTTCTTT. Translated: CASSRSYRVTEAFF.

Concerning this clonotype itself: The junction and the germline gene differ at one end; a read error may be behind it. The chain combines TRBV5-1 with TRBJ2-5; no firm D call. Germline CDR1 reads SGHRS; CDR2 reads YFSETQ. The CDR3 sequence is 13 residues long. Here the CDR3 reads CASRLAVRETQYF. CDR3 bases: TGCGCCAGCAGGTTGGCGGTTCGGGAGACCCAGTACTTC.

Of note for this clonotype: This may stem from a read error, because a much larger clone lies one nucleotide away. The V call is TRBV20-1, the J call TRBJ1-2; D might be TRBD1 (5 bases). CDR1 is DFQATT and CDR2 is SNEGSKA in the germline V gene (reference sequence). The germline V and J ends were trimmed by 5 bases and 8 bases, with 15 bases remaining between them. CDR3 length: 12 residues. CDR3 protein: CSASGHYGGYTF. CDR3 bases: TGCAGTGCTTCCGGACATTATGGGGGCTACACCTTC.

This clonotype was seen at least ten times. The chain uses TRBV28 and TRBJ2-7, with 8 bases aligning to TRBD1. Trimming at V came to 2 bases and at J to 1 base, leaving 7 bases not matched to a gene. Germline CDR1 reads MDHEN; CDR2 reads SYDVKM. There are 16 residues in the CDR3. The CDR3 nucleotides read TGTGCCAGCAGTTTAAGGACAGGGTATGGGTCCTACGAGCAGTACTTC. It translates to CASSLRTGYGSYEQYF.

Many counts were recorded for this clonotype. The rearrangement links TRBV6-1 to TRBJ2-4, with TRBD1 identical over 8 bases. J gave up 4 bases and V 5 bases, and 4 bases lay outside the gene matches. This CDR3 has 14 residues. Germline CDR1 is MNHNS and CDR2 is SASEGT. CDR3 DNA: TGTGCCAGCAGTTCGACAGGGGCTAAAAACATTCAGTACTTC. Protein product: CASSSTGAKNIQYF.

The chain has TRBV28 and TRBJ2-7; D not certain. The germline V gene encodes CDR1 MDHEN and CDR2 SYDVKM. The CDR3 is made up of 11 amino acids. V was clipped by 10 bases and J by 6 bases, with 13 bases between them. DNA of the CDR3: TGTGCCACCCAAACGAAGGGCGAGCAGTACTTC. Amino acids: CATQTKGEQYF.

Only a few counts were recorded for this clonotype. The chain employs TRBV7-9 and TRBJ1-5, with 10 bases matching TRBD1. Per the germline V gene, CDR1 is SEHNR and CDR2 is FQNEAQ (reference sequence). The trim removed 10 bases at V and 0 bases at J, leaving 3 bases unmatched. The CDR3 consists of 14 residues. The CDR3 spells CATGQGYSNQPQHF. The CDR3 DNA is TGTGCCACGGGACAGGGGTATAGCAATCAGCCCCAGCATTTT.

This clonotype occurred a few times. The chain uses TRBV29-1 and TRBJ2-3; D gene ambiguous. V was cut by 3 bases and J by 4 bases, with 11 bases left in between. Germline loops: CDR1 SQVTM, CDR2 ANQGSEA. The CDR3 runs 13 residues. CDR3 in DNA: TGCAGCGTTGAGACGTCTGGGTCAGATACGCAGTATTTT. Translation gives CSVETSGSDTQYF.

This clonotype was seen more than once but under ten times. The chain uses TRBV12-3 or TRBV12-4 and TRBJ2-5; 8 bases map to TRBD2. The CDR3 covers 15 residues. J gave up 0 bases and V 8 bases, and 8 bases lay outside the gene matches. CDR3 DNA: TGTGCCAGCTCCCGCTCTAGCGGGTACCAAGAGACCCAGTACTTC. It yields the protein CASSRSSGYQETQYF.

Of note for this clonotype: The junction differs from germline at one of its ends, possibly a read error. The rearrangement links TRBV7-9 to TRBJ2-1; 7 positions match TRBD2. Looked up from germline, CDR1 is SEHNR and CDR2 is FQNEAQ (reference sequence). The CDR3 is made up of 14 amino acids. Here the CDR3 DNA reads TGTGCCAGCAGCTCACTCGGGAGGAGCAATGGGCAGTTCTTC. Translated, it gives CASSSLGRSNGQFF.

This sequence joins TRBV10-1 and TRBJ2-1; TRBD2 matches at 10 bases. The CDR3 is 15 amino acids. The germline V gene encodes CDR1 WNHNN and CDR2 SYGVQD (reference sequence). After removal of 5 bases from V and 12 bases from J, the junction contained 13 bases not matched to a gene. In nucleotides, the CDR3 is TGCGCCAGCAGTAGCCTTCTAGCGGGAGTCGGTGGGCAGTTCTTC. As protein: CASSSLLAGVGGQFF.

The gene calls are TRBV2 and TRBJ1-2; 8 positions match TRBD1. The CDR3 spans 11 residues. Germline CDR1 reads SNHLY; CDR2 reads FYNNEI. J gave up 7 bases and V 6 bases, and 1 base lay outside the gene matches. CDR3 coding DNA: TGTGCCAGCAGAGGACAGGGTGGCTACACCTTC. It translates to CASRGQGGYTF. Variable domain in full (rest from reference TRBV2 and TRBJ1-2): EPEVTQTPSHQVTQMGQEVILRCVPISNHLYFYWYRQILGQKVEFLVSFYNNEISEKSEIFDDQFSVERPDGSNFTLKIRSTKLEDSAMYFCASRGQGGYTFGSGTRLTVV.

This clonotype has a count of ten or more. Written as DNA, the CDR3 is TGTGCCAGCATCCAAGGTGGTGCCCAGATTGAAGCTTTCTTT. As protein: CASIQGGAQIEAFF. The gene calls are TRBV7-2 and TRBJ1-1; D remains ambiguous. The CDR3 covers 14 residues. Germline-derived CDR1 and CDR2 are SGHTA and FQGNSA. V lost 7 bases and J lost 7, with 19 bases in between.